One sample yielded the 9 T cell receptor beta chains listed below, sequenced in a study of cytomegalovirus exposure and HLA in healthy donors. Assay used: immunoSEQ multiplex PCR; TCRdb lists only in-frame clones, some missing. The repertoire includes approximately 54,000 clones, approximately 89% of them detected once, and approximately 8.1% sits in the top ten. Sequencing input: PBMCs. These receptors were obtained from a young woman in good health and CMV-seropositive.

The V call is TRBV7-2, the J call TRBJ1-3; D is ambiguous. Trimming cost V 4 bases and J 3 bases, with 7 bases left between them. CDR3 size: 13 residues. Germline V lookup: CDR1 SGHTA, CDR2 FQGNSA. DNA for the CDR3: TGTGCCAGCAGCTCTCGGTATGGAAACACCATATATTTT. It yields the protein CASSSRYGNTIYF.

This chain uses TRBV18 with TRBJ2-5; a possible D gene is TRBD1 (5 bases). Germline CDR1 reads KGHSH; CDR2 reads LQKENI. CDR3 length equals 15 residues. The V end lost 2 bases, the J end lost 7 bases, and 17 bases lay between the germline ends. Here the CDR3 reads CASSPKAWGTGTQYF. CDR3 DNA sequence: TGTGCCAGCTCACCAAAGGCCTGGGGCACGGGGACCCAGTACTTC.

The chain recombines TRBV10-2 with TRBJ2-2; 9 bases fit TRBD2. Germline assignment: CDR1 WSHSY and CDR2 SAAADI. V was pared by 1 base and J by 7 bases, with 4 bases of the junction left unmatched. The CDR3 extends over 15 amino acids. The CDR3 DNA follows: TGCGCCAGCAGTGAGTTTAGCGGGGGAGGCGGGGAGCTGTTTTTT. Protein product: CASSEFSGGGGELFF.

The gene calls are TRBV14 and TRBJ1-2, with TRBD1 matching over 9 bases. The CDR3 loop spans 15 amino acids. CDR1 and CDR2 (germline): SGHDN, FVKESK. J lost 3 bases, V lost 3 bases, and 5 bases had no gene match. DNA of the CDR3: TGTGCCAGCAGCCATACGGGACAGGGATACTATGGCTACACCTTC. Translation: CASSHTGQGYYGYTF.

This clone was seen a handful of times. The chain joins TRBV5-6 to TRBJ2-3, with TRBD2 matching over 7 bases. V lost 5 bases and J lost 5; bases outside the gene matches: 5. CDR3 length equals 13 residues. CDR1 is SGHDT and CDR2 is YYEEEE in the germline V gene. CDR3 protein: CASRSGAEDTQYF. The DNA for the CDR3 is TGTGCCAGCAGGAGCGGGGCCGAAGATACGCAGTATTTT.

V gene TRBV2 combines with J gene TRBJ2-5; 12 bases match TRBD2. The CDR3 runs 17 residues. After removal of 4 bases from V and 6 bases from J, the junction contained 12 bases not matched to a gene. Per germline, CDR1 SNHLY and CDR2 FYNNEI. CDR3 in amino acids: CASSVPSGGAGGKTQYF. The CDR3, as DNA: TGTGCCAGCAGTGTTCCTAGCGGGGGGGCCGGTGGAAAGACCCAGTACTTC.

The chain recombines TRBV5-5 with TRBJ2-5; TRBD2 might be the D (5 bases). Germline-derived CDR1 and CDR2 are SGHKS and YYEKEE (reference sequence). The V and J ends lost 0 bases and 1 base respectively, with 19 bases between them. The CDR3 length is 18 residues. CDR3 in amino acids: CASSLASLAQRVQETQYF. The DNA for the CDR3 is TGTGCCAGCAGCTTGGCGTCACTGGCCCAGAGGGTCCAAGAGACCCAGTACTTC.

This clone was detected once. V and J are TRBV6-5 and TRBJ1-1, with a tentative D call TRBD1 (6 bases). The ends were cut back, 0 bases at V and 3 bases at J, with 11 bases in the middle. This CDR3 has 15 amino acids. Germline assignment: CDR1 MNHEY and CDR2 SVGAGI. CDR3: CASSYSPQGDTEAFF. CDR3 coding DNA: TGTGCCAGCAGTTACTCCCCACAGGGAGACACTGAAGCTTTCTTT.

The chain uses TRBV28 and TRBJ1-2; D unclear. The V end lost 2 bases, the J end lost 7 bases, and 14 bases lay between the germline ends. CDR1 and CDR2 (germline): MDHEN, SYDVKM. The CDR3 sequence is 14 residues long. DNA for the CDR3: TGTGCCAGCAGTTTAGACTCCCGACGTCTTGGCTACACCTTC. Translating gives CASSLDSRRLGYTF.